This T cell receptor (beta chain) emerged from a study of shared clonotypes between healthy human individuals. The CDR3 is 16 residues long. The data were produced by immunoSEQ multiplex PCR, yet TCRdb's version contains in-frame clones alone and is incomplete. The profile shows some 2 million clones, around 96% of them singletons. Terminally differentiated effector memory CD45RA+ cells were excluded from the naive CD8 cells, which were CD45RO-negative and positively selected for CCR7. This sequence was found in a man younger than 35 in good health. This rearrangement joins TRBV12-2 to TRBJ1-4. TRBV12-2 is an annotated pseudogene. Sequencing was carried out using naive CD8+ T cells sorted from blood. CDR3 bases: TGTGCAAGTCGCCTGAGGAGGGGTCGCCCTAATGAAAAACTGTTTTTT. Translation: CASRLRRGRPNEKLFF.